The text below deals with one T cell receptor (beta chain). The data are from a study of blood T cell repertoires in COVID-19. The assay was immunoSEQ multiplex PCR, and TCRdb's table has in-frame clones only and misses some. The sample has 200,000 to 250,000 clones, approximately 85% seen once. The CDR3 loop spans 15 amino acids. Germline V gives CDR1 SGHNT, CDR2 YENEEA. The V end lost 4 bases, the J end lost 6 bases, and 15 bases lay between the germline ends. V is TRBV11-3 and J is TRBJ2-2; a possible D gene is TRBD2 (6 bases). Sequenced sample: peripheral blood. This receptor was identified in a man at least 80 years old with acute or convalescent COVID-19. The CDR3 loop is CASSSYGGYPGELFF. The CDR3, as DNA: TGTGCCAGCAGCTCCTATGGGGGGTATCCCGGGGAGCTGTTTTTT.